These 26 T cell receptor beta chains were sequenced from one sample in a study of blood T cell repertoires in COVID-19. TCRdb's copy holds only in-frame clones and misses some; the assay was immunoSEQ multiplex PCR. This sample has about 200,000 clones; approximately 90% occur once, and the top ten carry 1.2%. The sample was PBMCs or T cells enriched from blood (not recorded which). These receptor sequences come from a man aged 30 to 45 who had recovered from COVID-19.

This sequence joins TRBV6-5 and TRBJ1-1; D may be TRBD1 (6 bases). The CDR3 has 13 residues. V was cut by 6 bases and J by 3 bases, with 11 bases left in between. Per the germline V gene, CDR1 is MNHEY and CDR2 is SVGAGI. CDR3 bases: TGTGCCAGCAGAAGGGGGTGGGACACTGAAGCTTTCTTT. Translating it yields CASRRGWDTEAFF.

V gene TRBV4-1 combines with J gene TRBJ2-7, with a tentative D call TRBD2 (5 bases). The CDR3 totals 14 residues. CDR1 MGHRA and CDR2 YSYEKL come from the germline V gene. Between the trimmed V and J ends, which lost 1 base and 0 bases, there was a span of 7 bases. In nucleotides, the CDR3 is TGCGCCAGCAGCCAAGGACTATCCTCCTACGAGCAGTACTTC. Protein sequence: CASSQGLSSYEQYF.

This clone has only a few counts. The chain uses TRBV28 and TRBJ2-5; 9 bases fit TRBD1. Germline CDR1 MDHEN, CDR2 SYDVKM. V was clipped by 5 bases and J by 4 bases; unmatched bases: 2. The CDR3 has 13 residues. The CDR3 is CASSGTGLETQYF. In DNA form, the CDR3 reads TGTGCCAGCAGTGGGACAGGGTTAGAGACCCAGTACTTC. Variable domain in full (rest from reference TRBV28 and TRBJ2-5): DVKVTQSSRYLVKRTGEKVFLECVQDMDHENMFWYRQDPGLGLRLIYFSYDVKMKEKGDIPEGYSVSREKKERFSLILESASTNQTSMYLCASSGTGLETQYFGPGTRLLVL.

This chain connects TRBV30 to TRBJ1-1; D gene ambiguous. The V gene's germline CDR1 is GTSNPN and CDR2 SVGIG (reference sequence). The CDR3 spans 14 residues. V was clipped by 0 bases and J by 3 bases, with 11 bases between them. The CDR3 region has the DNA TGTGCCTGGAGTGTACTTAGAATCTACACTGAAGCTTTCTTT. Its translation: CAWSVLRIYTEAFF.

This clone has at least ten counts. The CDR3 region is CASSENRDSYEQYF. The CDR3 coding sequence is TGTGCCAGCAGTGAGAACAGGGACTCCTACGAGCAGTACTTC. J is TRBJ2-7 and V is TRBV2, with a weak D call TRBD1 (6 bases). Trimming removed 3 bases from V and 0 bases from J, with 9 bases in between. This CDR3 is built from 14 residues. CDR1 and CDR2 (germline): SNHLY, FYNNEI.

The genes are TRBV3-1 (or the pseudogene TRBV3-2) and TRBJ1-1; 7 positions match TRBD1. The CDR3 runs to 13 residues. The germline V gene encodes CDR1 LGHDT and CDR2 YNNKEL (reference sequence). V lost 2 bases and J lost 5; bases outside the gene matches: 2. The chain's CDR3 is CASSQRQGTEAFF. The CDR3 coding sequence is TGTGCCAGCAGCCAAAGACAGGGAACTGAAGCTTTCTTT.

This clone occurred once. The rearrangement uses TRBV30 and TRBJ1-6, with D uncertain. This CDR3 has 15 residues. V lost 1 base to trimming and J lost 6 bases, with 13 bases between them. Germline assignment: CDR1 GTSNPN and CDR2 SVGIG (reference sequence). Here the CDR3 reads CAWSGQYFINSPLHF. The CDR3 DNA is TGTGCCTGGAGTGGGCAGTATTTTATTAATTCACCCCTCCACTTT.

The chain links TRBV19 to TRBJ2-1; D possibly corresponds to TRBD1 (5 bases). The V and J ends lost 4 bases and 9 bases respectively, with 19 bases between them. CDR3 length: 15 residues. Germline CDR1 is LNHDA and CDR2 is SQIVND (reference sequence). The CDR3 nucleotides read TGTGCCAGTAGTAAAACCACGCCAGGGTTCGGTGAGCAGTTCTTC. Translating it yields CASSKTTPGFGEQFF.

The rearrangement links TRBV28 to TRBJ2-1; TRBD1 matches at 9 bases. J was trimmed by 3 bases and V by 6 bases; bases with no gene match: 6. The germline CDR1 and CDR2 sequences are MDHEN and SYDVKM. This CDR3 comprises 15 residues. CDR3 DNA: TGTGCCAGCAGCCCACCGGGACAGGGCTACAATGAGCAGTTCTTC. Residues: CASSPPGQGYNEQFF.

The rearrangement uses TRBV5-6 and TRBJ1-1; 9 positions match TRBD1. The V segment lost 2 bases and the J segment 7 bases; nucleotides outside the gene matches: 3. The CDR3 consists of 13 residues. Per the germline V gene, CDR1 is SGHDT and CDR2 is YYEEEE. The CDR3 DNA reads TGTGCCAGCAGCTTTAGGGACAGGGATGAAGCTTTCTTT. Its translation: CASSFRDRDEAFF.

This chain uses TRBV6-5 with TRBJ2-7; possible D gene TRBD1, 5 bases. The CDR3 totals 14 residues. Germline V CDR1 and CDR2: MNHEY, SVGAGI. Trimming cost V 10 bases and J 5 bases, with 21 bases left between them. This CDR3 reads CANEKGQGKNEQYF. The CDR3 coding sequence is TGTGCCAACGAAAAAGGGCAGGGTAAGAACGAGCAGTACTTC.

The rearrangement joins TRBV6-4 to TRBJ2-1, with D possibly matching TRBD1 (6 bases). The V end lost 5 bases, the J end lost 0 bases, and 11 bases lay between the germline ends. Germline CDR1 is MRHNA and CDR2 is SNTAGT. The CDR3 runs 15 residues. The CDR3 loop is CASSPGQSSYNEQFF. DNA of the CDR3: TGTGCCAGCAGTCCAGGACAGAGCTCCTACAATGAGCAGTTCTTC.

The V and J genes are TRBV5-4 and TRBJ2-5; TRBD1 aligns across 7 bases. There are 17 residues in the CDR3. CDR1 is SGHNT and CDR2 is YYREEE in the germline V gene (reference sequence). V shed 6 bases, J shed 3 bases, and the junction held 17 bases outside the gene matches. The CDR3 is CASTLLGGYSVKETQYF. In DNA form, the CDR3 reads TGTGCCAGCACCCTGCTAGGGGGCTATTCGGTAAAAGAGACCCAGTACTTC.

V and J are TRBV4-1 and TRBJ2-1; TRBD2 matches 11 bases. From germline, CDR1 is MGHRA and CDR2 YSYEKL. The V and J ends lost 4 bases and 2 bases, in that order; junction bases with no gene match: 4. The CDR3 consists of 16 residues. The CDR3 reads CASSPRLAGPYNEQFF. The CDR3 nucleotides are TGCGCCAGCAGCCCGAGACTAGCGGGACCCTACAATGAGCAGTTCTTC.

This clone has only a few counts. This chain uses TRBV24-1 with TRBJ2-4; possible D gene TRBD2, 5 bases. This CDR3 region has 16 residues. The V and J ends lost 3 bases and 0 bases respectively, with 11 bases between them. In germline, CDR1 is KGHDR, CDR2 SFDVKD. The CDR3 sequence is CATSDGSLLAKNIQYF. The DNA for the CDR3 is TGTGCCACCAGTGATGGGAGTTTACTAGCCAAAAACATTCAGTACTTC.

The chain employs TRBV5-1 and TRBJ1-2, with TRBD1 matching over 10 bases. The V gene end was trimmed by 4 bases and the J gene end by 3 bases; junction bases not matched to a gene: 3. The CDR3 consists of 14 residues. Germline CDR1 SGHRS, CDR2 YFSETQ. CDR3 in amino acids: CASSPGTGDYGYTF. Written as DNA, the CDR3 is TGCGCCAGCAGCCCTGGGACAGGGGACTATGGCTACACCTTC. The variable domain in full, completed from reference TRBV5-1 and TRBJ1-2, reads KAGVTQTPRYLIKTRGQQVTLSCSPISGHRSVSWYQQTPGQGLQFLFEYFSETQRNKGNFPGRFSGRQFSNSRSEMNVSTLELGDSALYLCASSPGTGDYGYTFGSGTRLTVV.

There are a few counts of this clone. The chain has TRBV4-2 and TRBJ1-1, with a tentative D call TRBD1 (5 bases). This CDR3 spans 14 amino acids. Trimming removed 3 bases at V and 6 bases at J, with 14 bases between. The germline gives CDR1 LGHNA, CDR2 YNFKEQ. The CDR3 nucleotides read TGTGCCAGCAGCCAGGCAAACAGGATGCCTGAAGCTTTCTTT. It yields the protein CASSQANRMPEAFF.

The rearrangement links TRBV2 to TRBJ1-2; 7 nucleotides match TRBD1. The germline V gene has CDR1 SNHLY and CDR2 FYNNEI. The V gene end was trimmed by 2 bases and the J gene end by 8 bases; junction bases not matched to a gene: 5. CDR3 size: 13 residues. The CDR3 sequence: CASSEKGALGYTF. The DNA for the CDR3 is TGTGCCAGCAGTGAAAAGGGGGCTTTGGGCTACACCTTC.

V and J are TRBV11-2 and TRBJ1-3; the D is unclear. The CDR3 loop spans 14 amino acids. Germline V gene sequence: CDR1 SGHAT, CDR2 FQNNGV. Trimming took 1 base from V and 4 from J, leaving 8 bases between them. The CDR3 protein is CASSLGGPGNTIYF. CDR3 bases: TGTGCCAGCAGCTTAGGAGGGCCCGGAAACACCATATATTTT.

The gene calls are TRBV9 and TRBJ2-1; the D is unclear. The CDR3 length is 13 residues. Germline V lookup: CDR1 SGDLS, CDR2 YYNGEE. V gave up 2 bases and J gave up 6 bases, with 9 bases separating them. The DNA of the CDR3 is TGTGCCAGCAGCGTCTACTCCGGCAATGAGCAGTTCTTC. It translates to CASSVYSGNEQFF.

The chain uses TRBV6-4 and TRBJ2-7; the D gene is possibly TRBD2 (6 bases). Trimming stripped 2 bases from V and 9 bases from J, with 23 bases between. Germline V gene lookup returns CDR1 MRHNA and CDR2 SNTAGT. The CDR3 is 16 residues long. The CDR3, as DNA: TGTGCCAGCAGTGACAGTAACCGGGACTGGATGGACGTGCAGTACTTC. Translation gives CASSDSNRDWMDVQYF.

This clone has a handful of counts. This sequence joins TRBV28 and TRBJ1-5, with no clear D. CDR1 MDHEN and CDR2 SYDVKM come from the germline V gene. The CDR3 has 19 residues. Trimming removed 5 bases from V and 0 bases from J, with 23 bases in between. CDR3 residues: CASSPQAVTGPGSNQPQHF. CDR3 coding DNA: TGTGCCAGCAGTCCCCAAGCGGTAACCGGCCCGGGTAGCAATCAGCCCCAGCATTTT.

The chain combines TRBV2 with TRBJ1-5; 7 positions agree with TRBD1. The CDR3 has 16 amino acids. Trimming took 4 bases from V and 2 from J; bases not matched to a gene: 8. Germline CDR1 is SNHLY and CDR2 is FYNNEI. CDR3 DNA: TGTGCCAGCAGTGCAGGGGGATGGGGCGGCAATCAGCCCCAGCATTTT. This sequence encodes CASSAGGWGGNQPQHF.

The V call is TRBV19, the J call TRBJ2-3; 11 nucleotides align to TRBD2. The trim removed 3 bases at V and 3 bases at J, leaving 5 bases unmatched. This CDR3 comprises 16 residues. Germline CDR1 is LNHDA and CDR2 is SQIVND (reference sequence). The CDR3 spells CASSIRLAGGTDTQYF. The CDR3 nucleotides read TGTGCCAGTAGTATCCGCCTAGCGGGGGGAACAGATACGCAGTATTTT. Full variable domain (outside the CDR3, taken from reference TRBV19 and TRBJ2-3): DGGITQSPKYLFRKEGQNVTLSCEQNLNHDAMYWYRQDPGQGLRLIYYSQIVNDFQKGDIAEGYSVSREKKESFPLTVTSAQKNPTAFYLCASSIRLAGGTDTQYFGPGTRLTVL.

The rearrangement joins TRBV10-1 to TRBJ2-4, with 8 positions matching TRBD1. This CDR3 comprises 14 residues. Looked up from germline, CDR1 is WNHNN and CDR2 is SYGVQD (reference sequence). V lost 10 bases, J lost 9 bases, and 14 bases stayed unmatched. This CDR3 is CANAKDRGNLIQYF. The CDR3, as DNA: TGCGCCAACGCGAAAGACAGGGGCAATCTCATTCAGTACTTC.

The chain employs TRBV9 and TRBJ2-1; 11 nucleotides line up with TRBD2. V lost 0 bases, J lost 7 bases, and 9 bases stayed unmatched. The CDR3 contains 17 residues. Germline-derived CDR1 and CDR2 are SGDLS and YYNGEE. CDR3 residues: CASSVAPLAGGGNEQFF. CDR3 DNA: TGTGCCAGCAGCGTAGCCCCTCTAGCGGGAGGTGGGAATGAGCAGTTCTTC.